One and the same sample provided the 13 T cell receptor beta chains below, sequenced in a study of cytomegalovirus exposure and HLA in healthy donors. The PCR ran on 60 Vbeta and 13 Jbeta primers. Here immunoSEQ multiplex PCR was the method, and the copy in TCRdb shows in-frame clones only, minus some. The repertoire has about 85,000 clones, 80% of them found once; the top ten carry roughly 32%. Sequencing was performed on PBMCs. The receptor source for this set is a man aged 50 to 60 in good health and CMV-seropositive.

The chain uses TRBV7-2 and TRBJ2-3; 10 nucleotides line up with TRBD2. Germline loops: CDR1 SGHTA, CDR2 FQGNSA. The J segment lost 5 bases and the V segment lost 1 base, leaving 9 bases of the junction unmatched. This CDR3 is 17 amino acids long. For the CDR3, the DNA is TGTGCCAGCAGCTTAGTGGGAGCGGGAGGGCCGGTAGATACGCAGTATTTT. This gives the protein CASSLVGAGGPVDTQYF.

The V and J genes are TRBV5-1 and TRBJ1-1; D is possibly TRBD1 (5 bases). Germline CDR1 reads SGHRS; CDR2 reads YFSETQ. This CDR3 spans 13 amino acids. The V end lost 4 bases, the J end lost 10 bases, and 17 bases lay between the germline ends. The CDR3 nucleotides read TGCGCCAGCAGCCTAACGAAGGGGCAGGGAGCTTTCTTT. Protein sequence: CASSLTKGQGAFF.

The chain joins TRBV30 to TRBJ1-1; weak D call: TRBD1 (6 bases). V was cut by 7 bases and J by 4 bases, with 16 bases left in between. This CDR3 comprises 13 residues. Germline assignment: CDR1 GTSNPN and CDR2 SVGIG (reference sequence). In DNA form, the CDR3 reads TGTGCCTTCTGGGCGGGGGGGCTCACTGAAGCTTTCTTT. Its translation is CAFWAGGLTEAFF.

The J gene is TRBJ1-1, the V gene TRBV5-1, with 7 positions matching TRBD1. V was clipped by 3 bases and J by 5 bases; unmatched bases: 7. This CDR3 has 14 residues. CDR1 is SGHRS, CDR2 YFSETQ, per germline. DNA of the CDR3: TGCGCCAGCAGCTCAGCGCAGGGGGGTACTGAAGCTTTCTTT. Residues: CASSSAQGGTEAFF.

This chain links TRBV27 with TRBJ1-2, with 8 bases identical to TRBD1. Germline lookup yields CDR1 MNHEY and CDR2 SMNVEV (reference sequence). This CDR3 region has 12 residues. J gave up 8 bases and V 3 bases, and 2 bases lay outside the gene matches. This CDR3 reads CASSFRGRGYTF. DNA for the CDR3: TGTGCCAGCAGTTTCAGGGGGCGAGGCTACACCTTC.

This clone was seen just once. The chain is built from TRBV18 and TRBJ1-1; the match to TRBD1 covers 7 bases. J lost 13 bases, V lost 2 bases, and 16 bases had no gene match. This CDR3 has 15 residues. Germline values: CDR1 KGHSH, CDR2 LQKENI. The CDR3 reads CASSPNFTGVAIGFF. The CDR3 DNA reads as TGTGCCAGCTCACCAAATTTCACAGGGGTAGCTATCGGTTTCTTT. The full variable domain, rest sourced from reference TRBV18 and TRBJ1-1, is NAGVMQNPRHLVRRRGQEARLRCSPMKGHSHVYWYRQLPEEGLKFMVYLQKENIIDESGMPKERFSAEFPKEGPSILRIQQVVRGDSAAYFCASSPNFTGVAIGFFGQGTRLTVV.

The J gene is TRBJ2-1, the V gene TRBV30; 7 nucleotides align to TRBD2. Trimming at V came to 3 bases and at J to 9 bases, leaving 11 bases not matched to a gene. The CDR3 spans 14 residues. Germline CDR1 GTSNPN, CDR2 SVGIG (reference sequence). The CDR3 DNA reads TGTGCCTGGAGATTGGCGGGAGCTGGAGGTGAGCAGTTCTTC. Encoded protein: CAWRLAGAGGEQFF. The whole variable domain, filled in from reference TRBV30 and TRBJ2-1, reads SQTIHQWPATLVQPVGSPLSLECTVEGTSNPNLYWYRQAAGRGLQLLFYSVGIGQISSEVPQNLSASRPQDRQFILSSKKLLLSDSGFYLCAWRLAGAGGEQFFGPGTRLTVL.

This rearrangement joins TRBV20-1 to TRBJ2-5; no clear D. This CDR3 has 11 amino acids. Looked up from germline, CDR1 is DFQATT and CDR2 is SNEGSKA (reference sequence). V lost 7 bases and J lost 5, with 11 bases in between. The CDR3 DNA sequence: TGCAGTGGACACACCGGCGAGACCCAGTACTTC. The encoded protein is CSGHTGETQYF.

This clone turned up a few times. V and J are TRBV18 and TRBJ1-1, with 7 positions matching TRBD1. Trimming cost V 6 bases and J 8 bases; bases outside gene matches: 6. Germline CDR1 KGHSH, CDR2 LQKENI. The CDR3 totals 12 residues. The CDR3 here is CASSLGQDEAFF. CDR3 sequence (DNA): TGTGCCAGCTCTCTCGGACAGGACGAAGCTTTCTTT.

The chain is built from TRBV6-5 and TRBJ2-5, with 9 bases that match TRBD1. Trimming cost V 6 bases and J 4 bases; bases outside gene matches: 3. This CDR3 comprises 13 residues. Germline-derived CDR1 and CDR2 are MNHEY and SVGAGI. The CDR3 sequence: CASRRTGAETQYF. The CDR3 nucleotides read TGTGCCAGCAGAAGGACAGGGGCAGAGACCCAGTACTTC.

This chain joins TRBV5-1 and TRBJ1-6; 11 bases map to TRBD1. Trimming took 5 bases from V and 9 from J; bases not matched to a gene: 4. This CDR3 has 14 amino acids. CDR1 and CDR2 (germline): SGHRS, YFSETQ. This CDR3 is CASREGTGGSPLHF. The CDR3 DNA follows: TGCGCCAGCAGGGAGGGGACAGGGGGTTCACCCCTCCACTTT. Full variable domain (rest looked up from reference TRBV5-1 and TRBJ1-6): KAGVTQTPRYLIKTRGQQVTLSCSPISGHRSVSWYQQTPGQGLQFLFEYFSETQRNKGNFPGRFSGRQFSNSRSEMNVSTLELGDSALYLCASREGTGGSPLHFGNGTRLTVT.

V usage is TRBV27 and J usage is TRBJ1-3, with TRBD1 as a possible D gene (5 bases). Trimming removed 5 bases from V and 4 bases from J, with 15 bases in between. Germline-derived CDR1 and CDR2 are MNHEY and SMNVEV (reference sequence). The CDR3 loop spans 15 amino acids. The CDR3 protein is CASSPTDRGGNTIYF. CDR3 coding DNA: TGTGCCAGCAGTCCCACCGATAGGGGAGGAAACACCATATATTTT.

V usage is TRBV13 and J usage is TRBJ2-7, with 9 bases matching TRBD2. After removal of 0 bases from V and 1 base from J, the junction contained 1 base not matched to a gene. CDR3 length: 15 residues. CDR1 and CDR2 (germline): PRHDT, FYEKMQ (reference sequence). The CDR3 region has the DNA TGTGCCAGCAGCTTAGGTAGCGGGAGTTCCTACGAGCAGTACTTC. This gives the protein CASSLGSGSSYEQYF.